The 12 T cell receptor beta chains in this list originate from one sample, sequenced in a study of cytomegalovirus exposure and HLA in healthy donors. In the PCR, 60 Vbeta and 13 Jbeta primers were used. Using immunoSEQ multiplex PCR, the repertoire was profiled, and TCRdb retains in-frame clones only, with some absent. The repertoire includes 160,000 or so clones, 80% of them detected once, and 1.3% sits in the top ten. The sequenced material came from PBMCs. The receptors were gathered from a man aged 25-45 years in good health and CMV-seronegative.

This chain uses TRBV11-2 with TRBJ1-2; the match to TRBD1 covers 8 bases. This CDR3 has 14 residues. J was trimmed by 6 bases and V by 0 bases; bases with no gene match: 3. Germline CDR1 is SGHAT and CDR2 is FQNNGV. CDR3 region: CASSLDRGLDGYTF. The CDR3, as DNA: TGTGCCAGCAGCTTAGACAGGGGGCTGGATGGCTACACCTTC. The whole variable domain, remainder taken from reference TRBV11-2 and TRBJ1-2, is EAGVAQSPRYKIIEKRQSVAFWCNPISGHATLYWYQQILGQGPKLLIQFQNNGVVDDSQLPKDRFSAERLKGVDSTLKIQPAKLEDSAVYLCASSLDRGLDGYTFGSGTRLTVV.

The CDR3 sequence: CASSIRSSGGGTTDTQYF. The CDR3 DNA is TGTGCCAGTAGTATTCGGTCTAGCGGGGGGGGAACGACAGATACGCAGTATTTT. The rearrangement links TRBV19 to TRBJ2-3; 12 nucleotides line up with TRBD2. Germline trimming cut 3 bases from V and 3 bases from J; bases unmatched to any gene: 10. Germline V gene data show CDR1 as LNHDA and CDR2 as SQIVND (reference sequence). This CDR3 contains 18 residues.

This clone has a single count. The chain employs TRBV5-8 and TRBJ1-4, with 9 bases that match TRBD1. V gave up 0 bases and J gave up 3 bases; unmatched junction bases: 3. CDR1 is SGHTS, CDR2 YDEGEE, per germline. The CDR3 contains 16 residues. CDR3 in amino acids: CASSLGTGAANEKLFF. CDR3 DNA: TGTGCCAGCAGCTTGGGGACAGGGGCAGCTAATGAAAAACTGTTTTTT.

The chain links TRBV7-2 to TRBJ1-3, with 9 bases aligning to TRBD1. The CDR3 has 14 amino acids. Losses at the gene ends were 8 bases for V and 3 bases for J; bases not matched to a gene: 5. Germline loops: CDR1 SGHTA, CDR2 FQGNSA. The CDR3 DNA follows: TGTGCCAGCCGGGACAGGGCCCTTGGAAACACCATATATTTT. This codes for CASRDRALGNTIYF.

The chain links TRBV14 to TRBJ1-1; 10 bases agree with TRBD1. The V segment lost 0 bases and the J segment 5 bases; nucleotides outside the gene matches: 3. This CDR3 has 15 residues. Germline V gene sequence: CDR1 SGHDN, CDR2 FVKESK. The CDR3 DNA reads as TGTGCCAGCAGCCAAGAGACAGGGGGCATAACTGAAGCTTTCTTT. Translated, it gives CASSQETGGITEAFF.

The chain is built from TRBV28 and TRBJ2-2; TRBD2 matches 8 bases. The V segment lost 5 bases and the J segment 6 bases; nucleotides outside the gene matches: 8. This CDR3 has 15 amino acids. From germline, CDR1 is MDHEN and CDR2 SYDVKM. CDR3 region: CASSPPGGNAGELFF. DNA for the CDR3: TGTGCCAGCAGTCCTCCGGGGGGGAATGCCGGGGAGCTGTTTTTT.

This chain joins TRBV7-8 and TRBJ1-5, with 7 bases that match TRBD1. J gave up 3 bases and V 5 bases, and 4 bases lay outside the gene matches. This CDR3 is built from 14 residues. The germline V gene has CDR1 SGHVS and CDR2 FQNEAQ. DNA of the CDR3: TGTGCCAGCAGCCCGACAGGGTTCAATCAGCCCCAGCATTTT. Protein sequence: CASSPTGFNQPQHF.

The gene calls are TRBV27 and TRBJ2-6, with 9 positions matching TRBD2. CDR3 length: 16 residues. The trim removed 2 bases at V and 3 bases at J, leaving 2 bases unmatched. The germline gives CDR1 MNHEY, CDR2 SMNVEV (reference sequence). The DNA for the CDR3 is TGTGCCAGCAGTTTAACAGCGGGGGGTGGGGCCAACGTCCTGACTTTC. Amino acids: CASSLTAGGGANVLTF. Drawing the rest from reference TRBV27 and TRBJ2-6, the complete variable domain is EAQVTQNPRYLITVTGKKLTVTCSQNMNHEYMSWYRQDPGLGLRQIYYSMNVEVTDKGDVPEGYKVSRKEKRNFPLILESPSPNQTSLYFCASSLTAGGGANVLTFGAGSRLTVL.

The chain is built from TRBV9 and TRBJ1-2, with D possibly TRBD1 on 5 matching bases. Between the trimmed V and J ends, which lost 2 bases and 5 bases, there was a span of 13 bases. The CDR3 runs 14 residues. The germline gives CDR1 SGDLS, CDR2 YYNGEE. The CDR3 spells CASSVAPGGYGYTF. The CDR3 DNA reads TGTGCCAGCAGCGTGGCCCCGGGGGGATATGGCTACACCTTC.

The chain employs TRBV5-1 and TRBJ1-2; TRBD1 matches at 9 bases. The CDR3 covers 14 residues. Germline values: CDR1 SGHRS, CDR2 YFSETQ. V shed 7 bases, J shed 4 bases, and the junction held 8 bases outside the gene matches. The chain's CDR3 is CASYTGGSGYGYTF. In DNA form, the CDR3 reads TGCGCCAGCTATACAGGGGGCTCTGGCTATGGCTACACCTTC.

This clone was picked up a small number of times. V usage is TRBV5-4 and J usage is TRBJ2-5; D might be TRBD2 (7 bases). Trimming took 4 bases from V and 3 from J, leaving 13 bases between them. CDR1 is SGHNT and CDR2 is YYREEE in the germline V gene (reference sequence). The CDR3 sequence is 14 residues long. This CDR3 reads CASSRGLAEETQYF. In nucleotides, the CDR3 is TGTGCCAGCAGCCGGGGGCTAGCGGAAGAGACCCAGTACTTC.

This chain connects TRBV2 to TRBJ2-5; the match to TRBD2 covers 7 bases. The junction had 10 bases not matched to a gene; V was cut back by 7 bases and J by 5 bases. The length of the CDR3 is 14 residues. Germline CDR1 and CDR2: SNHLY and FYNNEI. DNA of the CDR3: TGTGCCAGCAACCCGCGGGGGTGGTTGGAGACCCAGTACTTC. It codes for CASNPRGWLETQYF.